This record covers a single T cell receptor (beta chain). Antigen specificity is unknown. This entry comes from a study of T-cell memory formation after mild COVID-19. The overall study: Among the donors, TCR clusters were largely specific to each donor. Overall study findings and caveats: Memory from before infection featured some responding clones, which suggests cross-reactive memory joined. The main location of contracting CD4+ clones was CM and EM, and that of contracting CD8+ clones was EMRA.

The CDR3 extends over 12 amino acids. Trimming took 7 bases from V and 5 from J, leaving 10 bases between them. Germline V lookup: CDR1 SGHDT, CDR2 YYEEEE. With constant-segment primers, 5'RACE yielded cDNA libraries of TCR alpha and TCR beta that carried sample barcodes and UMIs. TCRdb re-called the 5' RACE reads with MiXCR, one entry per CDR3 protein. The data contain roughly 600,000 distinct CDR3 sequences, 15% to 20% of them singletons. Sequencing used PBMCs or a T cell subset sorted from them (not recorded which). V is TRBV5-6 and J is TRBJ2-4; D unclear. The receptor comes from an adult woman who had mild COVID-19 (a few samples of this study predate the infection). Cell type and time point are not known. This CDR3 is CASGQQQNIQYF. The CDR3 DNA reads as TGTGCCAGCGGCCAACAGCAAAACATTCAGTACTTC.